This is a list of T cell receptor beta chains from one sample in a study of T cells in Graves' hyperthyroidism and ophthalmopathy. TCRdb itself ran the multiplex PCR reads through MiXCR, one entry per CDR3 protein. This sample yields approximately 640,000 distinct CDR3 sequences, of which about 17% are seen a single time; 3.8% belongs to the top ten. Sequenced material: blood. The source is a woman younger than 45 with Graves' hyperthyroidism. The CDR3 runs from the conserved cysteine through the conserved F or W. The D gene is left open where the match is weak. Size is omitted from some rows. Given values are once, few, many or a class for expanded clones.

J gene,clone size,V gene,D gene,CDR3 DNA,CDR3 protein
TRBJ2-6,NA,TRBV12-3/TRBV12-4,NA,TGTGCCACCAGTTCCGTGAACTCTGGGGCCAACGTCCTGACTTTC,CATSSVNSGANVLTF
TRBJ1-1,NA,TRBV7-6,NA,TGTGCCAGCAGCTCACCCTCGACCGATCAAAAAGCTTTCTTT,CASSSPSTDQKAFF
TRBJ2-2,NA,TRBV7-9,NA,TGTGCCCGCGCGGGGCGCACCGGGGAGCTGTTTTTT,CARAGRTGELFF
TRBJ2-1,few,TRBV9,NA,TGTGCCAGCAGCGTAGGGTTTGGGGGGGAGCAGTTCTTC,CASSVGFGGEQFF
TRBJ1-5,NA,TRBV19,NA,TGTGCCAGTAGTATAGTTTATGGGCGCAGGAGAGATCAGCCCCAGCATTTT,CASSIVYGRRRDQPQHF
TRBJ2-3,NA,TRBV13,NA,TGTGCCAGAGTACGTAGCTCCACAGATACGCAGTATTTT,CARVRSSTDTQYF
TRBJ2-7,many,TRBV28,NA,TGTGCCAGCAGGGAGGAGGGGCCACGCTCCCACGAGCAGTACTTC,CASREEGPRSHEQYF
TRBJ1-2,few,TRBV3-1,TRBD1,TGTGCCAGCAGCCAGGAACAGGGGGCGTGGGGAGGCTACACCTTC,CASSQEQGAWGGYTF
TRBJ1-4,many,TRBV11-2,NA,TGTGCCAGCCATCAGAACGGCAGAGCAACTAATGAAAAACTGTTTTTT,CASHQNGRATNEKLFF
TRBJ2-7,NA,TRBV6-2/TRBV6-3,TRBD2,TGTGCCAGCAACCGACTAGCGGGATCCTACGAGCAGTACTTC,CASNRLAGSYEQYF
TRBJ2-2,many,TRBV24-1,TRBD2,TGTGCCACCAGTGATTTGACTAGCGGGAGGTCCGGGGAGCTGTTTTTT,CATSDLTSGRSGELFF
TRBJ2-7,many,TRBV7-9,NA,TGTGCCAGCAGCTTTAGGAACGAGCAGTACTTC,CASSFRNEQYF
TRBJ2-3,few,TRBV29-1,NA,TGCAGCGTTGAAGCTGATCAGGGTAGCACAGATACGCAGTATTTT,CSVEADQGSTDTQYF
TRBJ2-5,few,TRBV9,NA,TGTGCCAGCAGCGTAGTGGTGGATTTGGGGACCCAGTACTTC,CASSVVVDLGTQYF